A single sample is the source of the 3 T cell receptor beta chains below, sequenced in a study of T cell repertoires in cytomegalovirus infection. TCRdb reprocessed the reads with MiXCR, giving one entry per CDR3 protein. This repertoire shows a few hundred thousand distinct CDR3 sequences, roughly 25% found once; its top ten account for roughly 14%. Their antigen targets remain unknown. Sequenced here: cultured PBMCs, sampled from culture after CMV antigen stimulation. These receptors originate from a human donor in good health (CMV status not recorded). Some clones in this sample may be carry-over from other donors' samples.

The genes are TRBV11-2 and TRBJ2-1, with 11 bases aligning to TRBD2. The J segment lost 0 bases and the V segment lost 6 bases, leaving 7 bases of the junction unmatched. Germline lookup yields CDR1 SGHAT and CDR2 FQNNGV. This CDR3 has 17 residues. The CDR3 DNA reads TGTGCCAGCAGGCGGACTAGCGGGTCTAGCTCCTACAATGAGCAGTTCTTC. It is translated as CASRRTSGSSSYNEQFF.

Many counts were recorded for this clonotype. V usage is TRBV7-2 and J usage is TRBJ2-1; 12 bases match TRBD2. V lost 5 bases, J lost 9 bases, and 17 bases stayed unmatched. Germline V gene sequence: CDR1 SGHTA, CDR2 FQGNSA. The CDR3 contains 18 residues. The CDR3 loop reads CASSPEELAGGLGGEQFF. The CDR3 region has the DNA TGTGCCAGCAGCCCCGAGGAACTAGCGGGAGGCCTCGGGGGTGAGCAGTTCTTC.

V and J are TRBV7-9 and TRBJ2-7; 7 bases are shared with TRBD1. After removal of 5 bases from V and 5 bases from J, the junction contained 3 bases not matched to a gene. The germline gives CDR1 SEHNR, CDR2 FQNEAQ (reference sequence). This CDR3 spans 12 amino acids. The chain's CDR3 is CASSLDRNEQYV. CDR3 in DNA: TGTGCCAGCAGCCTGGACAGGAACGAGCAGTACGTC.